This entry lists 21 T cell receptor beta chains sequenced from one sample in a study of chemoradiotherapy in HPV16-positive cancers. Measured with immunoSEQ multiplex PCR; TCRdb has only the in-frame clones, and not every one. Here the sample spans 25,000 to 40,000 clones, approximately 89% being singletons. Sequencing was performed on blood, taken from a patient who underwent chemoradiotherapy. These receptors all stem from a human donor with HPV-associated anogenital cancer.

The chain couples TRBV6-5 to TRBJ1-5, with D tentatively TRBD1 (5 bases). Germline-derived CDR1 and CDR2 are MNHEY and SVGAGI. V lost 2 bases and J lost 3, with 14 bases in between. This CDR3 has 16 amino acids. Here the CDR3 DNA reads TGTGCCAGCAGTTACGGGGGGGGATTAGACAATCAGCCCCAGCATTTT. As protein: CASSYGGGLDNQPQHF.

CDR3 sequence: CASSRWGLAGGPDTDTQYF. CDR3 DNA: TGTGCCAGCAGCCGATGGGGACTAGCGGGAGGGCCCGACACAGATACGCAGTATTTT. V gene TRBV28 combines with J gene TRBJ2-3; TRBD2 matches 16 bases. CDR1 and CDR2 (germline): MDHEN, SYDVKM. This CDR3 spans 19 amino acids. With V trimmed by 6 bases and J by 2 bases, 11 bases remained unmatched.

This clone occurred a few times. The V and J genes are TRBV19 and TRBJ2-5; TRBD1 matches at 8 bases. The trim removed 6 bases at V and 4 bases at J, leaving 7 bases unmatched. The CDR3 contains 14 residues. CDR1 and CDR2 (germline): LNHDA, SQIVND (reference sequence). The CDR3 DNA follows: TGTGCCAGTAGCAAGGACAGGGCTTCAGAGACCCAGTACTTC. Its translation: CASSKDRASETQYF.

The chain combines TRBV6-5 with TRBJ1-4; D is ambiguous. Germline CDR1 MNHEY, CDR2 SVGAGI. V lost 4 bases to trimming and J lost 5 bases, with 14 bases between them. The CDR3 is 15 residues long. In DNA, the CDR3 is TGTGCCAGCAGTTCAGGCAGGCCCCCGAATGAAAAACTGTTTTTT. Amino acids: CASSSGRPPNEKLFF.

The chain combines TRBV27 with TRBJ2-3, with D perhaps matching TRBD1 or TRBD2 (5 bases each). Trimming took 1 base from V and 1 from J, leaving 15 bases between them. The CDR3 loop spans 17 amino acids. Germline V gene lookup returns CDR1 MNHEY and CDR2 SMNVEV (reference sequence). The CDR3 reads CASSLWGSPLRTDTQYF. CDR3 sequence (DNA): TGTGCCAGCAGTTTATGGGGGAGCCCGTTACGCACAGATACGCAGTATTTT.

The chain carries TRBV10-3 and TRBJ1-2, with TRBD1 matching over 10 bases. The CDR3 spans 19 residues. The germline gives CDR1 ENHRY, CDR2 SYGVKD. V shed 0 bases and J 8 bases; nucleotides not matched to a gene: 18. Written as DNA, the CDR3 is TGTGCCATCAGTGAGTCCGGACGGGACAGGGGCCACCGAAGGGTAGGCTACACCTTC. Translation gives CAISESGRDRGHRRVGYTF.

Points on this clone: The same CDR3 can be traced to other DNA sequences in this sample. The chain carries TRBV11-2 and TRBJ2-1; unclear D gene. The CDR3 covers 12 residues. The germline V and J ends were trimmed by 0 bases and 7 bases, with 4 bases remaining between them. CDR1 SGHAT and CDR2 FQNNGV come from the germline V gene. CDR3 sequence reads: CASSLERNEQFF. The CDR3 DNA reads TGTGCCAGCAGCTTAGAAAGGAATGAGCAGTTCTTC.

This clone came up once. The rearrangement joins TRBV14 to TRBJ2-7; possibly TRBD1 or TRBD2 for D (5 bases each). V lost 2 bases and J lost 12, with 17 bases in between. Germline CDR1 is SGHDN and CDR2 is FVKESK. The CDR3 consists of 13 residues. The CDR3 loop is CASSQFGTRTLYF. The CDR3 DNA reads as TGTGCCAGCAGCCAATTTGGGACGAGGACCTTGTACTTC.

The chain joins TRBV6-5 to TRBJ1-2; 7 bases match TRBD1. The ends lost 2 bases at V and 2 bases at J; junction bases unmatched: 8. Per germline, CDR1 MNHEY and CDR2 SVGAGI. The CDR3 sequence is 16 residues long. CDR3 in amino acids: CASSYHGVQGNYGYTF. The CDR3 DNA follows: TGTGCCAGCAGTTACCATGGGGTACAGGGGAACTATGGCTACACCTTC.

The chain links TRBV7-6 to TRBJ1-1, with TRBD1 as a possible D gene (5 bases). Germline assignment: CDR1 SGHVS and CDR2 FNYEAQ. This CDR3 has 17 amino acids. Trimming pared 4 bases from V and 0 bases from J, leaving 18 bases between. CDR3 loop: CASSSDWGSLMNTEAFF. The CDR3 coding sequence is TGTGCCAGCAGCTCCGATTGGGGCTCACTGATGAACACTGAAGCTTTCTTT. Based on the CDR3 plus reference TRBV7-6 and TRBJ1-1, the full variable domain is GAGVSQSPRYKVTKRGQDVALRCDPISGHVSLYWYRQALGQGPEFLTYFNYEAQQDKSGLPNDRFSAERPEGSISTLTIQRTEQRDSAMYRCASSSDWGSLMNTEAFFGQGTRLTVV.

The CDR3 loop reads CASRSDRFEAFF. CDR3 nucleotides: TGTGCCAGCAGGTCTGACAGGTTTGAAGCTTTCTTT. V is TRBV7-9 and J is TRBJ1-1, with TRBD1 as a possible D gene (6 bases). This CDR3 is built from 12 residues. V lost 6 bases and J 7 bases, leaving 12 bases between the germline ends. Germline CDR1 SEHNR, CDR2 FQNEAQ (reference sequence).

The J gene is TRBJ2-6, the V gene TRBV19; maybe TRBD1 (7 bases). The CDR3 has 16 residues. Germline loops: CDR1 LNHDA, CDR2 SQIVND (reference sequence). V was cut by 5 bases and J by 2 bases, with 13 bases left in between. The CDR3 protein is CASSVQGGTGANVLTF. The CDR3 region has the DNA TGTGCCAGTAGTGTCCAGGGGGGAACTGGGGCCAACGTCCTGACTTTC.

The rearrangement joins TRBV15 to TRBJ2-7, with D hard to call. This CDR3 contains 14 residues. Germline values: CDR1 LNHNV, CDR2 YYDKDF (reference sequence). V was clipped by 0 bases and J by 1 base, with 7 bases between them. In DNA form, the CDR3 reads TGTGCCACCAGCAGAGATCCCAGATCCTACGAGCAGTACTTC. It is translated as CATSRDPRSYEQYF.

In its sample, this clone was seen a few times. V and J are TRBV6-4 and TRBJ2-3, with TRBD1 matching over 7 bases. CDR1 and CDR2 from the germline V gene are MRHNA and SNTAGT. Trimming took 3 bases from V and 5 from J; bases not matched to a gene: 2. The CDR3 totals 13 residues. As DNA, the CDR3 is TGTGCCAGCAGTGAACAGGGGCAAGATACGCAGTATTTT. It is translated as CASSEQGQDTQYF.

The chain employs TRBV4-1 and TRBJ2-5; a weak D match, TRBD2 (5 bases). CDR3 length equals 13 residues. CDR1 and CDR2 (germline): MGHRA, YSYEKL. The V and J ends lost 4 bases and 5 bases respectively, with 11 bases between them. CDR3 nucleotides: TGCGCCAGCAGCCGATCCTTAGCGGAGACCCAGTACTTC. It encodes CASSRSLAETQYF.

This clone was counted a single time. The rearrangement uses TRBV7-2 and TRBJ1-5, with TRBD1 as a possible D gene (5 bases). Trimming removed 5 bases from V and 7 bases from J, with 15 bases in between. The CDR3 loop spans 14 amino acids. Germline CDR1 is SGHTA and CDR2 is FQGNSA. The CDR3 coding sequence is TGTGCCAGCAGCCCAATGGCAGGGTCCCAGCCCCAGCATTTT. It codes for CASSPMAGSQPQHF.

The DNA of the CDR3 is TGTGCCAGCAGCCAGTCAGGGGATAGCAGCTATGGCTACACCTTC. Encoded protein: CASSQSGDSSYGYTF. The chain uses TRBV4-2 and TRBJ1-2; weak D call: TRBD1 (6 bases). The CDR3 is 15 residues long. V was pared by 3 bases and J by 4 bases, with 15 bases between. Germline CDR1 reads LGHNA; CDR2 reads YNFKEQ.

The chain combines TRBV5-1 with TRBJ2-1, with D perhaps TRBD2 (6 bases). The germline V gene encodes CDR1 SGHRS and CDR2 YFSETQ. V shed 7 bases and J shed 6 bases, with 20 bases lying between them. The CDR3 is 15 amino acids. CDR3 protein: CASHTLASLPNEQFF. The DNA of the CDR3 is TGCGCCAGCCATACGCTAGCGTCTTTACCCAATGAGCAGTTCTTC.

The chain uses TRBV9 and TRBJ2-7; 10 bases match TRBD2. The germline V gene has CDR1 SGDLS and CDR2 YYNGEE. The CDR3 length is 15 residues. V shed 0 bases and J 5 bases; nucleotides not matched to a gene: 5. CDR3 protein: CASSVEGLAGDEQYF. CDR3 in DNA: TGTGCCAGCAGCGTAGAAGGGCTAGCGGGAGACGAGCAGTACTTC.

This chain connects TRBV28 to TRBJ1-2; 7 bases map to TRBD1. This CDR3 is built from 13 residues. Per the germline V gene, CDR1 is MDHEN and CDR2 is SYDVKM. Trimming at V came to 6 bases and at J to 4 bases, leaving 5 bases not matched to a gene. CDR3 DNA sequence: TGTGCCAGCAGGAACCGGGACAGCTATGGCTACACCTTC. The encoded protein is CASRNRDSYGYTF.

The chain is built from TRBV7-2 and TRBJ2-1, with D possibly being TRBD2 (6 bases). Per the germline V gene, CDR1 is SGHTA and CDR2 is FQGNSA. This CDR3 is 16 amino acids long. Trimming took 1 base from V and 6 from J, leaving 16 bases between them. The CDR3 DNA reads as TGTGCCAGCAGCTTAGGGGTCAGGAGGGCCACCAATGAGCAGTTCTTC. This codes for CASSLGVRRATNEQFF.